This T cell receptor beta chain was observed in a study of T cell responses to AZD1222 COVID-19 vaccine. Points from the study as a whole: Seropositivity was recorded at baseline in only a handful of AZD1222 recipients.

Sequenced by immunoSEQ multiplex PCR; TCRdb stores in-frame clones only, minus some. The sample carries some 110,000 clones, more than 70% recorded once. A word on this clone: Its specificity is not known.

In germline, CDR1 is GTSNPN, CDR2 SVGIG (reference sequence). This CDR3 is 14 amino acids long. Germline trimming cut 2 bases from V and 4 bases from J; bases unmatched to any gene: 4. This rearrangement joins TRBV30 to TRBJ2-7; the match to TRBD1 covers 11 bases. This sequence was found in an adult who received the AZD1222 COVID-19 vaccine. The sequences come from peripheral blood, collected 28 days after the second AZD1222 dose. CDR3 coding DNA: TGTGCCTGGAGTTACGGGACAGGGGGTTACGAGCAGTACTTC. Its translation is CAWSYGTGGYEQYF.